Presented here are 25 T cell receptor beta chains from one specimen sequenced in a study of shared clonotypes between healthy human individuals. Clones were read by immunoSEQ multiplex PCR, and TCRdb kept only the in-frame ones, dropping some. Of 450,000 to 550,000 clones listed, less than 85% are singletons. The source material was PBMCs. These receptors were taken from a woman aged 40 to 50 in good health. Some clones in this sample may be carry-over from other donors' samples.

This clone was seen ten or more times. V gene TRBV28 combines with J gene TRBJ2-3, with TRBD2 identical over 15 bases. The CDR3 is 15 amino acids. Germline V gives CDR1 MDHEN, CDR2 SYDVKM. Unmatched junction bases numbered 3, after V lost 6 bases and J lost 5 bases. CDR3 bases: TGTGCCAGCAGACGGACTAGCGGGAGGGGAGATACGCAGTATTTT. Its translation is CASRRTSGRGDTQYF.

CDR3 bases: TGCGCCAGCAGCAACCGCTCGTGGGATCTCGAGCAGTACTTC. Amino acid sequence: CASSNRSWDLEQYF. The rearrangement links TRBV4-1 to TRBJ2-7; no reliable D call. CDR1 and CDR2 (germline): MGHRA, YSYEKL. CDR3 length: 14 residues. V was pared by 5 bases and J by 6 bases, with 17 bases between.

The chain is built from TRBV5-6 and TRBJ2-7; TRBD1 matches at 7 bases. V lost 6 bases and J lost 2; bases outside the gene matches: 11. There are 15 residues in the CDR3. CDR1 SGHDT and CDR2 YYEEEE come from the germline V gene. The DNA of the CDR3 is TGTGCCAGCAAACCGCAGGACAGGCGTACCTACGAGCAGTACTTC. Encoded protein: CASKPQDRRTYEQYF.

This rearrangement joins TRBV28 to TRBJ1-6, with unresolved D. Trimming left V 1 base short and J 11 bases short, with 9 bases between. The germline V gene has CDR1 MDHEN and CDR2 SYDVKM. The CDR3 length is 13 residues. This CDR3 reads CASSLSASPPLHF. For the CDR3, the DNA is TGTGCCAGCAGTTTATCGGCCTCTCCACCCCTCCACTTT.

The genes are TRBV5-5 and TRBJ1-4, with a possible D match to TRBD1 (6 bases). This CDR3 spans 15 amino acids. Trimming took 5 bases from V and 0 from J, leaving 11 bases between them. From germline, CDR1 is SGHKS and CDR2 YYEKEE (reference sequence). The CDR3 bases are TGTGCCAGCAGACAGGGCCTTGCAACTAATGAAAAACTGTTTTTT. It codes for CASRQGLATNEKLFF. Variable domain in full (rest from reference TRBV5-5 and TRBJ1-4): DAGVTQSPTHLIKTRGQQVTLRCSPISGHKSVSWYQQVLGQGPQFIFQYYEKEERGRGNFPDRFSARQFPNYSSELNVNALLLGDSALYLCASRQGLATNEKLFFGSGTQLSVL.

To note about this clone: The same CDR3 arises from other DNA sequences in this sample as well. The DNA for the CDR3 is TGCGCCAGCAGTGAGTCGGGCGGTCTCAACACTGAAGCTTTCTTT. It specifies CASSESGGLNTEAFF. The rearrangement links TRBV10-1 to TRBJ1-1, with unresolved D. V was clipped by 0 bases and J by 2 bases, with 10 bases between them. Germline CDR1 is WNHNN and CDR2 is SYGVQD (reference sequence). The CDR3 length is 15 residues.

The V gene is TRBV2, the J gene TRBJ1-4; 7 bases are a match to TRBD1. V shed 3 bases, J shed 0 bases, and the junction held 10 bases outside the gene matches. The CDR3 is made up of 18 amino acids. CDR1 SNHLY and CDR2 FYNNEI come from the germline V gene. The CDR3 is CASSDPRQGPSTNEKLFF. The CDR3 DNA reads as TGTGCCAGCAGTGACCCCCGACAGGGACCTTCAACTAATGAAAAACTGTTTTTT.

The chain has TRBV9 and TRBJ1-1, with 9 nucleotides matching TRBD1. Trimming at V came to 6 bases and at J to 10 bases, leaving 10 bases not matched to a gene. This CDR3 has 13 residues. Germline values: CDR1 SGDLS, CDR2 YYNGEE. The CDR3 is CASTEAGTGRAFF. DNA of the CDR3: TGTGCCAGCACCGAGGCGGGGACAGGGAGAGCTTTCTTT.

The chain uses TRBV5-1 and TRBJ2-7; D is uncertain. Germline CDR1 SGHRS, CDR2 YFSETQ. V lost 4 bases and J 1 base, leaving 12 bases between the germline ends. The CDR3 runs 14 residues. CDR3 nucleotides: TGCGCCAGCAGCCGGCTGGACCCATCCTACGAGCAGTACTTC. Its translation is CASSRLDPSYEQYF. The complete variable domain, with remaining parts taken from reference TRBV5-1 and TRBJ2-7, reads KAGVTQTPRYLIKTRGQQVTLSCSPISGHRSVSWYQQTPGQGLQFLFEYFSETQRNKGNFPGRFSGRQFSNSRSEMNVSTLELGDSALYLCASSRLDPSYEQYFGPGTRLTVT.

The rearrangement uses TRBV7-2 and TRBJ2-7; no definite D call. Germline V CDR1 and CDR2: SGHTA, FQGNSA. Trimming cost V 0 bases and J 12 bases, with 21 bases left between them. CDR3 length: 15 residues. CDR3 loop: CASSLARATRLGLYF. The DNA of the CDR3 is TGTGCCAGCAGCTTAGCCCGGGCTACCAGACTCGGGCTGTACTTC.

The chain has TRBV2 and TRBJ1-1; 8 positions match TRBD1. This CDR3 contains 14 residues. J lost 5 bases, V lost 4 bases, and 6 bases had no gene match. Germline V gives CDR1 SNHLY, CDR2 FYNNEI. The CDR3 here is CASSGTGGWTEAFF. The CDR3 DNA reads TGTGCCAGCAGTGGTACAGGGGGGTGGACTGAAGCTTTCTTT.

The rearrangement uses TRBV11-2 and TRBJ2-3; 7 bases map to TRBD2. Trimming at V came to 1 base and at J to 4 bases, leaving 5 bases not matched to a gene. Germline V gene lookup returns CDR1 SGHAT and CDR2 FQNNGV. The CDR3 contains 15 residues. CDR3: CASSLAGGGADTQYF. The CDR3 nucleotides read TGTGCCAGCAGCTTAGCGGGAGGTGGGGCAGATACGCAGTATTTT.

The chain uses TRBV19 and TRBJ1-1; no reliable D call. The V gene lost 6 bases and the J gene lost 3 bases, with 17 bases spanning the gap. Germline loops: CDR1 LNHDA, CDR2 SQIVND (reference sequence). The CDR3 spans 15 residues. The CDR3 coding sequence is TGTGCCAGTAGGAGATTCGAATCGGACCACACTGAAGCTTTCTTT. It codes for CASRRFESDHTEAFF.

This chain uses TRBV4-3 with TRBJ2-1; the D call may be TRBD1 or TRBD2 (5 bases each). The V end lost 0 bases, the J end lost 10 bases, and 16 bases lay between the germline ends. The CDR3 runs 15 residues. The germline V gene encodes CDR1 LGHNA and CDR2 YSLEER. In DNA, the CDR3 is TGCGCCAGCAGCCAAGATTCCGGGGCCCCATGGGAGCAGTTCTTC. Its protein is CASSQDSGAPWEQFF.

The rearrangement uses TRBV11-2 and TRBJ2-5; 7 nucleotides align to TRBD2. There are 16 residues in the CDR3. V was pared by 0 bases and J by 4 bases, with 8 bases of the junction left unmatched. In germline, CDR1 is SGHAT, CDR2 FQNNGV. For the CDR3, the DNA is TGTGCCAGCAGCTTAGATGGGGGAGGGGTGGCAGAGACCCAGTACTTC. This codes for CASSLDGGGVAETQYF.

A few counts support this clone. The chain is built from TRBV28 and TRBJ1-1, with D unclear. The ends were cut back, 2 bases at V and 3 bases at J, with 7 bases in the middle. Germline V lookup: CDR1 MDHEN, CDR2 SYDVKM. The CDR3 is 13 residues long. This CDR3 reads CASSLDRYTEAFF. The CDR3, as DNA: TGTGCCAGCAGTTTAGATCGGTACACTGAAGCTTTCTTT.

This clone was detected a few times. The chain links TRBV7-2 to TRBJ2-5, with TRBD2 matching over 10 bases. Germline CDR1 and CDR2: SGHTA and FQGNSA. The trim removed 2 bases at V and 5 bases at J, leaving 8 bases unmatched. The CDR3 consists of 16 residues. The chain's CDR3 is CASSLPSGSLVETQYF. In DNA form, the CDR3 reads TGTGCCAGCAGCTTACCTAGCGGGAGCTTAGTGGAGACCCAGTACTTC.

This clone appeared a single time. This CDR3 is also generated by other DNA sequences in the sample. V and J are TRBV18 and TRBJ2-7; 8 nucleotides match TRBD1. Per the germline V gene, CDR1 is KGHSH and CDR2 is LQKENI. The CDR3 is 14 amino acids. V shed 3 bases and J 5 bases; nucleotides not matched to a gene: 6. The CDR3 DNA reads TGTGCCAGCTCACCCAAGGGACAGGCCCACGAGCAGTACTTC. This sequence encodes CASSPKGQAHEQYF.

This sequence joins TRBV5-1 and TRBJ2-5; the D gene is possibly TRBD2 (6 bases). This CDR3 has 12 residues. The germline V and J ends were trimmed by 1 base and 5 bases, with 6 bases remaining between them. CDR1 SGHRS and CDR2 YFSETQ come from the germline V gene. CDR3: CASSLRGETQYF. CDR3 bases: TGCGCCAGCAGCTTGCGGGGGGAGACCCAGTACTTC.

This clone came up once. This rearrangement joins TRBV15 to TRBJ2-7, with D maybe TRBD1 (5 bases). The CDR3 loop spans 13 amino acids. Germline CDR1 LNHNV, CDR2 YYDKDF (reference sequence). The V and J ends lost 2 bases and 6 bases respectively, with 11 bases between them. The CDR3 DNA follows: TGTGCCACCAGCAGACGCTCAGGGTTCGAGCAGTACTTC. Amino acid sequence: CATSRRSGFEQYF.

To note about this clone: This CDR3 is also generated by other DNA sequences in the sample. The CDR3 DNA reads as TGCAGCGTTGCAGGGACAGGGGATTCACCCCTCCACTTT. It encodes CSVAGTGDSPLHF. This rearrangement joins TRBV29-1 to TRBJ1-6; 10 positions agree with TRBD1. CDR3 length equals 13 residues. V shed 4 bases and J 8 bases; nucleotides not matched to a gene: 2. Looked up from germline, CDR1 is SQVTM and CDR2 is ANQGSEA.

The chain links TRBV28 to TRBJ2-3; a possible D gene is TRBD2 (5 bases). Germline V gene lookup returns CDR1 MDHEN and CDR2 SYDVKM. The CDR3 covers 11 residues. The CDR3 DNA is TGTGCGTTAGCGAAAGGAGATACGCAGTATTTT. Encoded protein: CALAKGDTQYF.

This rearrangement joins TRBV19 to TRBJ1-2; possible D gene TRBD1, 5 bases. The V gene's germline CDR1 is LNHDA and CDR2 SQIVND (reference sequence). The CDR3 runs 14 residues. With 6 bases removed from V and 1 base from J, the gap between germline ends came to 12 bases. CDR3 residues: CASRLPGRNYGYTF. As DNA, the CDR3 is TGTGCCAGTAGATTACCGGGACGTAACTATGGCTACACCTTC.

About this clone itself: A read error may explain this, as a much larger clone is one base away. This chain connects TRBV28 to TRBJ2-5, with D hard to call. The V end lost 2 bases, the J end lost 1 base, and 8 bases lay between the germline ends. This CDR3 has 14 residues. Germline CDR1 reads MDHEN; CDR2 reads SYDVKM. CDR3: CASSLAECQETQYF. The CDR3 DNA reads as TGTGCCAGCAGTTTAGCAGAATGCCAAGAGACCCAGTACTTC.

V is TRBV28 and J is TRBJ1-2; 9 bases align to TRBD1. The germline V gene encodes CDR1 MDHEN and CDR2 SYDVKM. Trimming took 4 bases from V and 7 from J; bases not matched to a gene: 13. The CDR3 length is 16 residues. DNA of the CDR3: TGTGCCAGCAGTTCTACCGGGACAGGGAGTCGCGGTGGCTACACCTTC. It translates to CASSSTGTGSRGGYTF.